This entry lists 5 T cell receptor beta chains sequenced from one sample in a study of blood T cell repertoires in COVID-19. Profiling relied on immunoSEQ multiplex PCR, and the TCRdb table lists in-frame clones only, not all of them. The sample yields approximately 180,000 clones, about 84% seen once. Sample: peripheral blood. The source of these receptors is a person aged 70 to 80 with COVID-19, enrolled during active disease.

The chain has TRBV7-2 and TRBJ2-3, with 10 positions matching TRBD2. The germline V gene has CDR1 SGHTA and CDR2 FQGNSA. This CDR3 has 16 amino acids. V trimming: 3 bases; J trimming: 3 bases; junction bases outside the gene matches: 6. The DNA for the CDR3 is TGTGCCAGCAGCTTCTCCGGACTAGCGGAAACAGATACGCAGTATTTT. Its protein is CASSFSGLAETDTQYF. The variable domain in full, completed from reference TRBV7-2 and TRBJ2-3, reads GAGVSQSPSNKVTEKGKDVELRCDPISGHTALYWYRQSLGQGLEFLIYFQGNSAPDKSGLPSDRFSAERTGGSVSTLTIQRTQQEDSAVYLCASSFSGLAETDTQYFGPGTRLTVL.

The V and J genes are TRBV19 and TRBJ2-3; D is unresolved. Germline assignment: CDR1 LNHDA and CDR2 SQIVND (reference sequence). The germline V and J ends were trimmed by 0 bases and 6 bases, with 4 bases remaining between them. This CDR3 is 12 amino acids long. Here the CDR3 DNA reads TGTGCCAGTAGTATAGACCTCGATACGCAGTATTTT. Amino acid sequence: CASSIDLDTQYF.

This chain joins TRBV4-3 and TRBJ2-3, with D possibly being TRBD2 (6 bases). The CDR3 contains 16 residues. V was pared by 4 bases and J by 0 bases, with 14 bases between. CDR1 LGHNA and CDR2 YSLEER come from the germline V gene. The CDR3 DNA reads TGCGCCAGCAGCCTAAGCCCGGGGGTGAGCACAGATACGCAGTATTTT. Translated: CASSLSPGVSTDTQYF.

This chain joins TRBV6-2 or TRBV6-3 and TRBJ2-1, with D perhaps TRBD2 (6 bases). V gave up 1 base and J gave up 7 bases, with 14 bases separating them. The germline CDR1 and CDR2 sequences are MNHEY and SVGEGT. The CDR3 totals 15 residues. The CDR3 DNA reads TGTGCCAGCAGTTACTTGGAGACTAGAGATAATGAGCAGTTCTTC. Translated, it gives CASSYLETRDNEQFF.

The rearrangement joins TRBV21-1 to TRBJ2-3; no DNA check was done on the table's D call, TRBD2. TRBV21-1 is an annotated pseudogene. The CDR3 length is 16 residues. The CDR3 region has the DNA TGTGCCAGCAGCAGCCAAAGGATCGGGAGCACAGATACGCAGTATTTT. Protein product: CASSSQRIGSTDTQYF.